The clone carrying this TCR beta chain was picked up many times. Its antigen is not known. The CDR3 has 13 amino acids. Germline CDR1 and CDR2: SGHRS and YFSETQ. Trimming removed 4 bases from V and 3 bases from J, with 7 bases in between. Library preparation for TCR beta used quantitative 5'-RACE with molecular barcodes. MiXCR, run by TCRdb on the 5' RACE reads, gives a single entry per CDR3 protein. The table lists around 150,000 distinct CDR3 sequences, 7% to 8% of them singletons. The record originates from a study of CD8 T cells in ankylosing spondylitis. The study's findings and limits: What seemed typical of ankylosing spondylitis blood was a TCR beta motif built from several highly homologous variants. In peripheral blood, disease-linked CD8+ clones occurred at relatively low frequencies.

The origin of this receptor is a female donor with ankylosing spondylitis or in good health (not recorded which). Sequencing was carried out using blood, either unsorted or a sorted T cell fraction (not recorded which). This sequence joins TRBV5-1 and TRBJ1-4, with D hard to call. In nucleotides, the CDR3 is TGCGCCAGCAGCCCCACAGCTAATGAAAAACTGTTTTTT. The encoded protein is CASSPTANEKLFF.